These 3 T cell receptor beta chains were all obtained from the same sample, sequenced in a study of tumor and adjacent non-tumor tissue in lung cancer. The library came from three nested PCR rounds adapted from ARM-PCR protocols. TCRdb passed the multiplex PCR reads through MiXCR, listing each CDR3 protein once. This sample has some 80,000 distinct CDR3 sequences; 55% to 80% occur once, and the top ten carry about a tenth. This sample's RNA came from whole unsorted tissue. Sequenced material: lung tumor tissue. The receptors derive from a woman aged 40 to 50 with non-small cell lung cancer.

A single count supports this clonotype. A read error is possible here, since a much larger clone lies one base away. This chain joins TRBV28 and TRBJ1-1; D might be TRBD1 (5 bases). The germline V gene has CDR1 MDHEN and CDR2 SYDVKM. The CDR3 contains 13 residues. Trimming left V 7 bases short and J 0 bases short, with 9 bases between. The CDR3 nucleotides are TGTGCCAGCATCCGACAGCTGAACACTGAAGCTTTCTTT. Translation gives CASIRQLNTEAFF.

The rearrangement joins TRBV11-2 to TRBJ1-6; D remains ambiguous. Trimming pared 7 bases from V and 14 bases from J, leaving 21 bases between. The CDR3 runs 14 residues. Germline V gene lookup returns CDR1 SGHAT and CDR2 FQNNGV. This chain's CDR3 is CASNSGQALWALHF. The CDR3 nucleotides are TGTGCCAGCAACTCCGGGCAAGCCCTTTGGGCCCTCCACTTT. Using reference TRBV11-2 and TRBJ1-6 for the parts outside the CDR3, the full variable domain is EAGVAQSPRYKIIEKRQSVAFWCNPISGHATLYWYQQILGQGPKLLIQFQNNGVVDDSQLPKDRFSAERLKGVDSTLKIQPAKLEDSAVYLCASNSGQALWALHFGNGTRLTVT.

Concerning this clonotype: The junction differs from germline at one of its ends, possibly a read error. The CDR3 DNA reads TGTGCCAGCAGCTTCGGAAGGGGTAGAACTAGTGCAGATACACAGTATTTT. Protein: CASSFGRGRTSADTQYF. The V and J genes are TRBV11-2 and TRBJ2-3, with D perhaps matching TRBD1 or TRBD2 (5 bases each). The CDR3 extends over 17 amino acids. Germline CDR1 and CDR2: SGHAT and FQNNGV.